This TCR beta chain was captured in a study of beta chain features in type 1 diabetes. Notes on the study in general: It was possible that PCR favored shorter templates, equally so in patients and controls. All four CD4+ subsets from Type 1 diabetes patients carried moderately but significantly shorter TCRB CDR3s.

This CDR3 region has 12 residues. Germline V gene data show CDR1 as SNHLY and CDR2 as FYNNEI. Trimming shortened V by 6 bases and J by 3 bases, and 9 bases separated the two germline ends. The entirety of the isolated RNA underwent reverse transcription, so expressed TCRB transcripts were sequenced. Assay used: immunoSEQ multiplex PCR; TCRdb lists only in-frame clones, some missing. Here the sample spans approximately 280,000 clones, about 15% being singletons. Concerning this clone itself: Its antigen remains unknown.

Blood was collected once per donor into heparin, averaging about 116 mL. The rearrangement uses TRBV2 and TRBJ2-7; D possibly corresponds to TRBD1 (6 bases). This TCR derives from a man in his late teens or twenties with type 1 diabetes. Sequencing was carried out using naive CD4+ T cells from blood. CDR3 residues: CASRSQGYEQYF. For the CDR3, the DNA is TGTGCCAGCAGGTCACAGGGCTACGAGCAGTACTTC.